This T cell receptor beta chain was observed in a study of T cell repertoires in cytomegalovirus infection. Study information: CMV infection plus the matching HLA type was flagged by public TCR beta signatures. Study-wide findings and caveats: Within the response measured ex vivo, HLA-C-restricted CMV-specific TCR beta clonotypes were dominant. Frequencies of public TCR beta families were cumulated, and this identified carriers of CMV plus the relevant HLA.

This clonotype showed up many times. Its cognate antigen is unknown. Via MiXCR, TCRdb re-called the reads, giving one row per CDR3 protein. Among 130,000 or so distinct CDR3 sequences, about 6% were seen once, and the ten largest hold more than 15%. CDR1 and CDR2 (germline): SGHVS, FQNEAQ. V dropped 5 bases and J dropped 4; count of bases not matched to a gene: 9. The CDR3 spans 15 residues. The rearrangement links TRBV7-8 to TRBJ1-1; 8 bases are a match to TRBD1. Sequencing was performed on PBMCs. The origin of this receptor is a human donor in good health (CMV status not recorded). Some clones in this sample may be carry-over from other donors' samples. The CDR3 reads CASSPDRGESTEAFF. CDR3 DNA: TGTGCCAGCAGCCCTGACAGGGGAGAAAGCACTGAAGCTTTCTTT. The full variable domain, its missing parts supplied by reference TRBV7-8 and TRBJ1-1, is GAGVSQSPRYKVAKRGQDVALRCDPISGHVSLFWYQQALGQGPEFLTYFQNEAQLDKSGLPSDRFFAERPEGSVSTLKIQRTQQEDSAVYLCASSPDRGESTEAFFGQGTRLTVV.